What follows is one T cell receptor beta chain and its context. Per germline, CDR1 GTSNPN and CDR2 SVGIG (reference sequence). The CDR3 runs 14 residues. Deletions cut 3 bases from V and 0 bases from J, with 10 bases between. The entry originates in a study of blood T cell repertoires in COVID-19. Individuals aged about 18 to 100 years were recruited from some 26 US areas. Sequencing used immunoSEQ multiplex PCR; TCRdb keeps in-frame clones, though not all of them. This table has just under 250,000 clones, 80% to 90% appearing once. This chain joins TRBV30 and TRBJ2-3, with a tentative D call TRBD1 (6 bases). Sample: PBMCs or T cells enriched from blood (not recorded which). This TCR was recovered from a woman under 40 who had recovered from COVID-19. The CDR3 region has the DNA TGTGCCTGGAGACAGGGCCCGAGCACAGATACGCAGTATTTT. Its translation is CAWRQGPSTDTQYF.